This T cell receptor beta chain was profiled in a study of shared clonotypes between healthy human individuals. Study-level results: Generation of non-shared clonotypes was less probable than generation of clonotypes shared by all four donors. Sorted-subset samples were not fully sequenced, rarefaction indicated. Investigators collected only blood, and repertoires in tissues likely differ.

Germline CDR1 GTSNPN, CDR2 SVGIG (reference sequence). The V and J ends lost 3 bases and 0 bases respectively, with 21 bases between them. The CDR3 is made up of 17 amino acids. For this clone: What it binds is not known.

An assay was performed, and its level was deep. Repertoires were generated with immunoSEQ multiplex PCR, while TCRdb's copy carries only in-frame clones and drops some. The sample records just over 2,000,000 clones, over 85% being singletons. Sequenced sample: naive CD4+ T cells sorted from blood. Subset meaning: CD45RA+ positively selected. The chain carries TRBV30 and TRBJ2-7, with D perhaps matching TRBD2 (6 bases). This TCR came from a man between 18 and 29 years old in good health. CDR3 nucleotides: TGTGCCTGGAGCTCGGTGGGTCGGGGGAAGAGCTCCTACGAGCAGTACTTC. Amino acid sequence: CAWSSVGRGKSSYEQYF. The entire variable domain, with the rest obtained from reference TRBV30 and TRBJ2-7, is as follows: SQTIHQWPATLVQPVGSPLSLECTVEGTSNPNLYWYRQAAGRGLQLLFYSVGIGQISSEVPQNLSASRPQDRQFILSSKKLLLSDSGFYLCAWSSVGRGKSSYEQYFGPGTRLTVT.